This is a list of T cell receptor beta chains from one sample in a study of chemoradiotherapy in HPV16-positive cancers. Clones were read by immunoSEQ multiplex PCR, and TCRdb kept only the in-frame ones, dropping some. The sample shows 9,500 to 15,000 clones, roughly 81% of them seen only once. Sampling took place from a patient who underwent chemoradiotherapy. The receptors were sampled from a human donor with HPV-associated anogenital cancer. Each CDR3 is given with its conserved first and last residue. Rows may omit the clone size; those that give it use once, few, many or a size class.

TRBV7-5	17	-	TRBJ2-5	CVRSPHGGLGSKRTQYF
TRBV6-1	15	once	TRBJ1-5	CASSVRGFSNQPQHF
TRBV6-4	13	-	TRBJ2-2	CASSEGTTGELFF
TRBV10-2	14	few	TRBJ2-1	CASIASGSYNEQFF
TRBV10-3	15	-	TRBJ2-5	CAISERGAPQETQYF
TRBV6-5	13	-	TRBJ1-1	CASSYFPNTEAFF
TRBV28	16	-	TRBJ2-4	CASSFPGRTAKNIQYF
TRBV7-9	14	-	TRBJ1-1	CASSLGDSLIGAFF
TRBV28	13	-	TRBJ2-3	CASSLAVADTQYF
TRBV5-8	15	-	TRBJ2-5	CASSPGTSGEETQYF
TRBV7-2	13	-	TRBJ1-2	CASSLDGNYGYTF
TRBV19	11	-	TRBJ2-1	CASSSGFEQFF
TRBV5-1	14	-	TRBJ2-3	CASRGLAEEDTQYF
TRBV5-1	17	few	TRBJ1-3	CASSLDVAGGSGNTIYF
TRBV19	13	-	TRBJ2-7	CASSPTSGGEQYF
TRBV4-1	16	-	TRBJ1-4	CASSQGQGQTNEKLFF
TRBV2	16	-	TRBJ1-1	CASRFMGTGSNTEAFF